The 2 T cell receptor beta chains below all came from one sample that was sequenced in a study of T cell repertoires in cytomegalovirus infection. A single record per CDR3 protein comes from TCRdb applying MiXCR to the reads. Among 300,000 to 400,000 distinct CDR3 sequences listed, more than 8% were seen once. The sequenced sample was PBMCs. Receptors originate from a human donor in good health (CMV status not recorded). Some clones in this sample may be carry-over from other donors' samples.

The chain employs TRBV25-1 and TRBJ1-2; D gene unclear. Trimming left V 6 bases short and J 8 bases short, with 13 bases between. Germline V CDR1 and CDR2: MGHDK, SYGVNS. The CDR3 runs 12 residues. CDR3 sequence (DNA): TGTGCCAGCAGGGACCGCTGGTTGGGCTACACCTTC. Amino acid sequence: CASRDRWLGYTF.

The chain is built from TRBV29-1 and TRBJ2-4, with D tentatively TRBD1 (5 bases). The CDR3 sequence is 18 residues long. The germline CDR1 and CDR2 sequences are SQVTM and ANQGSEA. With 0 bases removed from V and 0 bases from J, the gap between germline ends came to 18 bases. The CDR3 sequence is CSVEERQGFPLAKNIQYF. CDR3 sequence (DNA): TGCAGCGTTGAAGAAAGGCAGGGATTTCCGTTAGCCAAAAACATTCAGTACTTC.